This T cell receptor (beta chain) was obtained from a study of blood T cell repertoires in COVID-19. The sample holds one count of this clone. Source study methods: From reference gene primer amplification, estimates of nucleated cell counts were derived. The repertoire was sequenced with immunoSEQ multiplex PCR; TCRdb's copy has only in-frame clones and lacks some. V, J and clone size derive from that table, while D and trimming were established from the DNA sequence. The profile covers more than 300,000 clones, with about 88% appearing a single time and 1.2% taken by the ten largest. Across about 22 US areas, participants ranged in age from roughly 18 to 95 years. CDR3 length: 15 amino acids. V trimming: 5 bases; J trimming: 4 bases; junction bases outside the gene matches: 10. Germline V lookup: CDR1 PRHDT, CDR2 FYEKMQ (reference sequence).

Material: PBMCs or T cells enriched from blood (not recorded which). This TCR came from a woman between 18 and 29 years old who had recovered from COVID-19. The V and J genes are TRBV13 and TRBJ1-2; 7 bases are shared with TRBD1. CDR3 sequence (DNA): TGTGCCAGCAGCCCCAGACAGGGATTAGGCTATGGCTACACCTTC. This sequence encodes CASSPRQGLGYGYTF. Looking up the rest from reference TRBV13 and TRBJ1-2 gives the full variable domain: AAGVIQSPRHLIKEKRETATLKCYPIPRHDTVYWYQQGPGQDPQFLISFYEKMQSDKGSIPDRFSAQQFSDYHSELNMSSLELGDSALYFCASSPRQGLGYGYTFGSGTRLTVV.